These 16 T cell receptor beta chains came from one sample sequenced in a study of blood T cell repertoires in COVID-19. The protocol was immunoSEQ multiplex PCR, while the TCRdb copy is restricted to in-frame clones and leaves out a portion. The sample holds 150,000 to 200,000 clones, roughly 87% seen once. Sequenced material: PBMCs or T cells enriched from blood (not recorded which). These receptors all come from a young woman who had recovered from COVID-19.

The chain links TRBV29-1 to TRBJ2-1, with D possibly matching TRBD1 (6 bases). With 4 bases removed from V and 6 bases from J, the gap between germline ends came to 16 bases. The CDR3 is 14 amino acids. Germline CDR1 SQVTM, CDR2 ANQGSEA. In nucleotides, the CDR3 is TGCAGCGTTGCCGCTTACAGGGACGGCAATGAGCAGTTCTTC. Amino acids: CSVAAYRDGNEQFF.

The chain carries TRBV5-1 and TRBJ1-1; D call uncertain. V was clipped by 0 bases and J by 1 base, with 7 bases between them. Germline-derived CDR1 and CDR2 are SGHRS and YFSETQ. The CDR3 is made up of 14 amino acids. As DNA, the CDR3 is TGCGCCAGCAGCTTGGATTACGGGAACACTGAAGCTTTCTTT. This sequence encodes CASSLDYGNTEAFF.

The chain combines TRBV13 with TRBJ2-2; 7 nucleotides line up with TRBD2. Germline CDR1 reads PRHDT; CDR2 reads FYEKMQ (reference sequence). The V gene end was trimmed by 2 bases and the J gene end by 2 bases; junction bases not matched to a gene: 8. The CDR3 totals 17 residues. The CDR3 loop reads CASSLSEGGLNTGELFF. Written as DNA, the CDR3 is TGTGCCAGCAGCTTAAGCGAGGGAGGGCTTAACACCGGGGAGCTGTTTTTT.

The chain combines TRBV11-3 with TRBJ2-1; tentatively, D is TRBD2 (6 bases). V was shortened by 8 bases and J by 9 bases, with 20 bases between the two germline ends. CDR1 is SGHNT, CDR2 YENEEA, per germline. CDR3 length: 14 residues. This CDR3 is CASGLLRDGSEQFF. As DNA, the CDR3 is TGTGCCAGCGGACTTTTGCGGGACGGGAGTGAGCAGTTCTTC.

This CDR3 is CASVGTGTGYTF. The CDR3 DNA is TGTGCCAGCGTCGGGACAGGGACTGGCTACACCTTC. This chain uses TRBV25-1 with TRBJ1-2; 9 bases agree with TRBD1. The germline V gene has CDR1 MGHDK and CDR2 SYGVNS. V lost 8 bases and J lost 7; bases outside the gene matches: 5. The CDR3 loop spans 12 amino acids.

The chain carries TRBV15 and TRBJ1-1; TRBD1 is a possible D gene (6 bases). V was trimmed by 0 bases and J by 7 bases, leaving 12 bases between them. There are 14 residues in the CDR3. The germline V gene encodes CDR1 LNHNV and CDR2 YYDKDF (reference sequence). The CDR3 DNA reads TGTGCCACCAGCAGAGAAGGGGGAGGGCTTGAAGCTTTCTTT. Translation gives CATSREGGGLEAFF.

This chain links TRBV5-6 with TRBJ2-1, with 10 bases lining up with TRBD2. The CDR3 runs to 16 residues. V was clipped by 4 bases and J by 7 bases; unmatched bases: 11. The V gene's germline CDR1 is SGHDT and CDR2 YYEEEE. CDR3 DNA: TGTGCCAGCAGCAGGCCTCTAGCGGGAGTGGGGAATGAGCAGTTCTTC. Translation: CASSRPLAGVGNEQFF.

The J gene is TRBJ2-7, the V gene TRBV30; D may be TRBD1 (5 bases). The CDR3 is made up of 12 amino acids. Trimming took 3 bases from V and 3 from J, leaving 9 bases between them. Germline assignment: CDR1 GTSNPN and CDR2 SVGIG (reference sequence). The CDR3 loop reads CAWSSRVYEQYF. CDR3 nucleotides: TGTGCCTGGAGCTCCAGGGTCTACGAGCAGTACTTC.

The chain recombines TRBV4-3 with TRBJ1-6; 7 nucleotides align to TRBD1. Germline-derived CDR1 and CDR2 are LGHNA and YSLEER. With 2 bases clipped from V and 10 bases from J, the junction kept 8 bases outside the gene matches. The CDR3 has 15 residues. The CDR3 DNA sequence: TGCGCCAGCAGCCAATCAATGGACAGGAACTCACCCCTCCACTTT. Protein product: CASSQSMDRNSPLHF.

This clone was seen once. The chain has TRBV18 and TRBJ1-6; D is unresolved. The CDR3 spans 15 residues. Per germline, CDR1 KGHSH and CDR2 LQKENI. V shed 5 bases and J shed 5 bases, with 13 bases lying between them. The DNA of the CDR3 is TGTGCCAGCTCATTCGGACTCGCCGATAATTCACCCCTCCACTTT. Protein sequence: CASSFGLADNSPLHF.

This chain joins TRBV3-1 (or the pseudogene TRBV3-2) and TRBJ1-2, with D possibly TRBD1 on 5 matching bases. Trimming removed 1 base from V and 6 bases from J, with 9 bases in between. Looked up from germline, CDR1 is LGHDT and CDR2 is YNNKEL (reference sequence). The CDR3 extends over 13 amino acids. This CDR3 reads CASSQGGQHGYTF. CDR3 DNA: TGTGCCAGCAGCCAAGGGGGCCAGCATGGCTACACCTTC.

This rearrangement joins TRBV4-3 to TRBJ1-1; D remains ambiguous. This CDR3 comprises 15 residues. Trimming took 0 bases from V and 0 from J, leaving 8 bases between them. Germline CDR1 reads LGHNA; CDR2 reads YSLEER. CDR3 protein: CASSQDRQVNTEAFF. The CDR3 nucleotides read TGCGCCAGCAGCCAAGATCGTCAGGTGAACACTGAAGCTTTCTTT.

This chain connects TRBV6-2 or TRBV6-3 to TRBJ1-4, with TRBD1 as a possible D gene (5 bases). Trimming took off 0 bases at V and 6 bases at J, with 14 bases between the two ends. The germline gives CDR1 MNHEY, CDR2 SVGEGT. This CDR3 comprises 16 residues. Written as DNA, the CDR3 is TGTGCCAGCAGTTACTCCTCGGGCAGGGCGGATGAAAAACTGTTTTTT. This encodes CASSYSSGRADEKLFF.

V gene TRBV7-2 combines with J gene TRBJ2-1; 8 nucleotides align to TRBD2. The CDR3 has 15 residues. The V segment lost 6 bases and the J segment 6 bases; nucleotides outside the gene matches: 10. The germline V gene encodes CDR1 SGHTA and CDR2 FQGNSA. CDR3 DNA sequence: TGTGCCAGCAGGAATAGCGGGGCAGGATTCAATGAGCAGTTCTTC. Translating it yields CASRNSGAGFNEQFF.

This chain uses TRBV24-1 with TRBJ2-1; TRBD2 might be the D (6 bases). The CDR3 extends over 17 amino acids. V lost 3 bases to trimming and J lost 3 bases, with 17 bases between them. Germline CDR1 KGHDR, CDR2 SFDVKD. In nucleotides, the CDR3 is TGTGCCACCAGTGATGAGGGGACTTCAGCCATCTACAATGAGCAGTTCTTC. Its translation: CATSDEGTSAIYNEQFF.

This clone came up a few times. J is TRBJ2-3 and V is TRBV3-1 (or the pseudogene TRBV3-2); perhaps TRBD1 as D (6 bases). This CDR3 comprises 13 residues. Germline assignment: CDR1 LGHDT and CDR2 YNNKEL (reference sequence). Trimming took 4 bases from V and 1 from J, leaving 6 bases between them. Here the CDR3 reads CASSRGRTDTQYF. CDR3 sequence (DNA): TGTGCCAGCAGCCGGGGGCGCACAGATACGCAGTATTTT.